This T cell receptor (delta chain) originates from a study of gammadelta T cells in human blood. TCRdb used CATT to re-call clones from the RT-PCR reads. The data hold more than 1,500 delta-chain clones, with more than 7% observed a single time. General study findings and limits: Microbial exposure appeared to drive polyclonal γδ T cell expansion after birth.

This clone was detected only a few times. Its antigen is undetermined. With a much larger clone just one base away, this may be a read error. Other DNA sequences in the sample encode the same CDR3. V trimming: 1 base; J trimming: 0 bases; junction bases outside the gene matches: 17. Germline loops: CDR1 TSWWSYY, CDR2 QGS. The CDR3 extends over 21 amino acids. Material: non-Vgamma9Vdelta2 gamma-delta T cells from infant blood. The rearrangement joins TRDV1 to TRDJ1; the match to TRDD3 covers 10 bases. The receptor comes from a human donor. CDR3: CALGERSSIGGYRGHTDKLIF. The CDR3 nucleotides are TGTGCTCTTGGGGAACGTTCCTCAATTGGGGGATACAGGGGACACACCGATAAACTCATCTTT.